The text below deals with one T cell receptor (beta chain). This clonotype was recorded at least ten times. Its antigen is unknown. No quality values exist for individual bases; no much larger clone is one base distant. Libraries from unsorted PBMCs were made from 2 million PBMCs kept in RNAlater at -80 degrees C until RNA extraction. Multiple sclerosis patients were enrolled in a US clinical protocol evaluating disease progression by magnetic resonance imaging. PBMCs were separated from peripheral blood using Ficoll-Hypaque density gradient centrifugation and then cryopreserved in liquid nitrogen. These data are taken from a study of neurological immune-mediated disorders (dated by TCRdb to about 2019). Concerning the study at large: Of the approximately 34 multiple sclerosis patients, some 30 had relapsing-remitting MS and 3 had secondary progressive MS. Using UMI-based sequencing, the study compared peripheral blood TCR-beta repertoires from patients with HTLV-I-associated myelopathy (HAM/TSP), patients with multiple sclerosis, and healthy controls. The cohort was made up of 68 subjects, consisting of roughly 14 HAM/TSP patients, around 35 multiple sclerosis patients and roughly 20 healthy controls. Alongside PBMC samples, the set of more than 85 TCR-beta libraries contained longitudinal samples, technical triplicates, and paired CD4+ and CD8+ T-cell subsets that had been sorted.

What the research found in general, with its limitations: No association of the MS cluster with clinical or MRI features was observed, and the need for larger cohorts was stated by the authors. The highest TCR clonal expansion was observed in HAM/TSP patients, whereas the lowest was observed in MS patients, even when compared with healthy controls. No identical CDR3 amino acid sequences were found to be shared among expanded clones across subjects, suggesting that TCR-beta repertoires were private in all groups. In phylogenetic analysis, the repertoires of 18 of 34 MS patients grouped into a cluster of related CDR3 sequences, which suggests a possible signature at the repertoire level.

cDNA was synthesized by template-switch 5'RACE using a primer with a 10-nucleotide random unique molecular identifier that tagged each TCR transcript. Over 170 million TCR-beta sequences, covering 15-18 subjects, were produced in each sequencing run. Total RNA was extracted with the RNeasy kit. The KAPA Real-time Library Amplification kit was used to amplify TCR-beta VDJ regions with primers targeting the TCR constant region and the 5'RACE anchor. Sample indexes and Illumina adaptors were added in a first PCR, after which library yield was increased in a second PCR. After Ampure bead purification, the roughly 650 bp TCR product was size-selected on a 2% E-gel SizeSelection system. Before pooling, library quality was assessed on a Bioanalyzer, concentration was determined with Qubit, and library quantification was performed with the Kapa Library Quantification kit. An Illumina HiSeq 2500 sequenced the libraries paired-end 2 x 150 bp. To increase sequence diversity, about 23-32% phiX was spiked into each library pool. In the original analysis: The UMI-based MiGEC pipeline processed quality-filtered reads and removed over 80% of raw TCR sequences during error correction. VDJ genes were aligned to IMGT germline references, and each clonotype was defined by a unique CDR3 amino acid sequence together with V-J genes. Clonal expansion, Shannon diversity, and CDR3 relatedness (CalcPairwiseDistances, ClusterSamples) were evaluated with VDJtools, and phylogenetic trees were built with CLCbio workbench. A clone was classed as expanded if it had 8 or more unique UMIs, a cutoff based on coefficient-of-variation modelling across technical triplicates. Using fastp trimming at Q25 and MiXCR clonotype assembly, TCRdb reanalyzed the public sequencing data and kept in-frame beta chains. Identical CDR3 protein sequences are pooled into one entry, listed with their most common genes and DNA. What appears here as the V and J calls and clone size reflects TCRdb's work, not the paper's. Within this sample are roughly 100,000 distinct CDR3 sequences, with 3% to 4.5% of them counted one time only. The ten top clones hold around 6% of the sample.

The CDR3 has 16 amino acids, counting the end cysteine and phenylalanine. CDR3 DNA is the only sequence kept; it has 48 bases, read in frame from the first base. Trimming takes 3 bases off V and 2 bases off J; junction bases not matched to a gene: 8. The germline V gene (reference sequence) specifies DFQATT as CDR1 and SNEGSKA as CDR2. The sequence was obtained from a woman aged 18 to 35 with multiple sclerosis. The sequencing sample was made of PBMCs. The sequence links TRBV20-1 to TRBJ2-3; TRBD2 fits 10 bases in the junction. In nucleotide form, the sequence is TGCAGTGCTAGGTCCCAACTAGCGGGATTCACAGATACGCAGTATTTT. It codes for CSARSQLAGFTDTQYF.